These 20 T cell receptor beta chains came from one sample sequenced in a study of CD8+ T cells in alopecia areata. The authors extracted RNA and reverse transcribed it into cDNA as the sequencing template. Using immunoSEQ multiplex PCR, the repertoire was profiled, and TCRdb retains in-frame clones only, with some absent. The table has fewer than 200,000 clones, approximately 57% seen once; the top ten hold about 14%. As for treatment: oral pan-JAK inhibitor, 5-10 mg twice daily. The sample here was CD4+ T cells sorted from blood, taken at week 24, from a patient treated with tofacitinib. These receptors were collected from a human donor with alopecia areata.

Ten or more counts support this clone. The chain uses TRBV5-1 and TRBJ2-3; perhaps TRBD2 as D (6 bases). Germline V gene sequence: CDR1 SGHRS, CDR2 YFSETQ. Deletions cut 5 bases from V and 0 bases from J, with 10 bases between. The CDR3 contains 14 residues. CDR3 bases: TGCGCCAGCAGGAGGAGGGCTAGCACAGATACGCAGTATTTT. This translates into CASRRRASTDTQYF.

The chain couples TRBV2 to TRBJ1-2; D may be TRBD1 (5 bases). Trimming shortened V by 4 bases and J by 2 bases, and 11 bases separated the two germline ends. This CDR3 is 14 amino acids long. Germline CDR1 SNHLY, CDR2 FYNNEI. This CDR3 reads CASSAQGQNYGYTF. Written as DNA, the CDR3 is TGTGCCAGCAGTGCCCAGGGTCAGAACTATGGCTACACCTTC.

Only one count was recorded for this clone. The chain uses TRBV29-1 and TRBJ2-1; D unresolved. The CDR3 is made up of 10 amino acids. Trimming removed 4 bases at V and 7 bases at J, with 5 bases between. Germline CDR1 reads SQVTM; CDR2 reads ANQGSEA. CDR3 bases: TGCAGCGTTGGAGGAAATGAGCAGTTCTTC. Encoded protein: CSVGGNEQFF.

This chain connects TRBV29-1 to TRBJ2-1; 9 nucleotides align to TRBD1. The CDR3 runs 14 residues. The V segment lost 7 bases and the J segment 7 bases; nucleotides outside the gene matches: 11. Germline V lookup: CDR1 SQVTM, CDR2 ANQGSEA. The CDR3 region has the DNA TGCAGCGAGACAACCGGGACAGGGTATAATGAGCAGTTCTTC. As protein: CSETTGTGYNEQFF.

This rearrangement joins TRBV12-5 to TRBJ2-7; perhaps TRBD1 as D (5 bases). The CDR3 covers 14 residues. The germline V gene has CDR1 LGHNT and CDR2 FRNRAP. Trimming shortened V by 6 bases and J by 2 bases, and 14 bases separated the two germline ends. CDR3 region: CASGYNQGPYEQYF. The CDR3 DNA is TGTGCTAGTGGCTATAACCAGGGCCCCTACGAGCAGTACTTC. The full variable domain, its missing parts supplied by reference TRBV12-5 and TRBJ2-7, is DARVTQTPRHKVTEMGQEVTMRCQPILGHNTVFWYRQTMMQGLELLAYFRNRAPLDDSGMPKDRFSAEMPDATLATLKIQPSEPRDSAVYFCASGYNQGPYEQYFGPGTRLTVT.

This CDR3 is CSVGRGLTWEQYF. The CDR3 DNA reads TGCAGCGTTGGCAGGGGGCTGACCTGGGAGCAGTACTTC. The V call is TRBV29-1, the J call TRBJ2-7, with 8 nucleotides matching TRBD1. J lost 7 bases, V lost 4 bases, and 9 bases had no gene match. The CDR3 is 13 amino acids. Germline assignment: CDR1 SQVTM and CDR2 ANQGSEA.

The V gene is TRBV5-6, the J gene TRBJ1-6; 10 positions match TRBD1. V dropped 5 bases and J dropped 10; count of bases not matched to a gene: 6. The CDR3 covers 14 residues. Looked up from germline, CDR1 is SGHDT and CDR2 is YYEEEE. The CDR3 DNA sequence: TGTGCCAGCAGACCCGGGACAGGGGAATCACCCCTCCACTTT. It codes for CASRPGTGESPLHF.

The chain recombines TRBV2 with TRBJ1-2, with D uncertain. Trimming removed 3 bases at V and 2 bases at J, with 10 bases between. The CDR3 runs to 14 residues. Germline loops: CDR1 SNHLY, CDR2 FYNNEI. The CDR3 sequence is CASSEKGWNYGYTF. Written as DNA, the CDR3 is TGTGCCAGCAGTGAGAAAGGGTGGAACTATGGCTACACCTTC.

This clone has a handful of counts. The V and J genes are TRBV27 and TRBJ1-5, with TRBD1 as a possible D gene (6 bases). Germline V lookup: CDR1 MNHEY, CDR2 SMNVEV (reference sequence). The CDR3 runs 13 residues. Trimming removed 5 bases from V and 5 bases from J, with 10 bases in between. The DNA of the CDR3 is TGTGCCAGCAGTGGGGGGGCCCATCAGCCCCAGCATTTT. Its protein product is CASSGGAHQPQHF.

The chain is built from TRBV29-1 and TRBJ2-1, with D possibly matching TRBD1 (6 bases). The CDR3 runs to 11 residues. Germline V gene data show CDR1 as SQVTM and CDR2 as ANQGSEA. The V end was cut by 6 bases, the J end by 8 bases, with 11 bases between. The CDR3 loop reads CSVRDTHEQFF. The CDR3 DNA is TGCAGCGTCCGGGACACCCATGAGCAGTTCTTC.

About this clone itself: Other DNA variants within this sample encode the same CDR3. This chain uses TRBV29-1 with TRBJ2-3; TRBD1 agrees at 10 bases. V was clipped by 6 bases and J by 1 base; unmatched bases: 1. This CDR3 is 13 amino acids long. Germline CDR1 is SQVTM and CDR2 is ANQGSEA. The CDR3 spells CSVDRGRTDTQYF. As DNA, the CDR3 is TGCAGCGTCGACAGGGGGCGCACAGATACGCAGTATTTT.

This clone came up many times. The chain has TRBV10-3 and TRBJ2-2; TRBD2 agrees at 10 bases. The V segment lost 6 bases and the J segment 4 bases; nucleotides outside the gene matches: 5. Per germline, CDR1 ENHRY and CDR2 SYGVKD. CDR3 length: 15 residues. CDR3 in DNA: TGTGCCATCAGGTTAGCGGGAGGAAGCACCGGGGAGCTGTTTTTT. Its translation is CAIRLAGGSTGELFF.

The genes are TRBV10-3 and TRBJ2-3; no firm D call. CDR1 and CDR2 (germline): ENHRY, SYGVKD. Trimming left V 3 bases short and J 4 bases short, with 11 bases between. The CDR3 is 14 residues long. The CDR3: CAISDGLSSDTQYF. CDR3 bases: TGTGCCATCAGTGACGGGTTGAGTTCAGATACGCAGTATTTT.

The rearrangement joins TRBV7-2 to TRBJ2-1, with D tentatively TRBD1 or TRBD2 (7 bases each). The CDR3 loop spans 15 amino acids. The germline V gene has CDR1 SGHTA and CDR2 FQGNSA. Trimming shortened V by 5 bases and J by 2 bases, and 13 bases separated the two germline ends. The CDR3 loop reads CASSGEGAPYNEQFF. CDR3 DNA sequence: TGTGCCAGCAGCGGGGAGGGGGCCCCCTACAATGAGCAGTTCTTC.

Here the CDR3 reads CASSLVRDTSSYNSPLHF. The CDR3 nucleotides read TGTGCCAGCAGCTTGGTACGGGACACGAGCTCCTATAATTCACCCCTCCACTTT. The chain uses TRBV5-6 and TRBJ1-6, with D possibly matching TRBD1 (6 bases). This CDR3 contains 18 residues. Deletions cut 0 bases from V and 0 bases from J, with 13 bases between. The germline V gene has CDR1 SGHDT and CDR2 YYEEEE.

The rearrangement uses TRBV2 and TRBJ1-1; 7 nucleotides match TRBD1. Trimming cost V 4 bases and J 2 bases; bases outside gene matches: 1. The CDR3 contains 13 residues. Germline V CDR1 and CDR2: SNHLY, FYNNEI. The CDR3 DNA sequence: TGTGCCAGCAGTGGGGACAGAAACACTGAAGCTTTCTTT. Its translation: CASSGDRNTEAFF.

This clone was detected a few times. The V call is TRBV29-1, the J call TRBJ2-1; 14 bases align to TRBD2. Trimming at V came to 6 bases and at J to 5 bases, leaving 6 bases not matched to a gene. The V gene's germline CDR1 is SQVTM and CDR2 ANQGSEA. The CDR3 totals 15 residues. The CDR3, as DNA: TGCAGCGTGGCAGGGACTAGCGGGGGCCACAATGAGCAGTTCTTC. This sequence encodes CSVAGTSGGHNEQFF.

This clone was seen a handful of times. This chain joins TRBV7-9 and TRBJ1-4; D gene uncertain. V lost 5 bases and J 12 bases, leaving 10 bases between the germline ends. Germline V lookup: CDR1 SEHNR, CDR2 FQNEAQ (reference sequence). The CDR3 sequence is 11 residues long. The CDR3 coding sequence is TGTGCCAGCAGCCACAGTTTTGAACTGTTTTTT. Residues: CASSHSFELFF.

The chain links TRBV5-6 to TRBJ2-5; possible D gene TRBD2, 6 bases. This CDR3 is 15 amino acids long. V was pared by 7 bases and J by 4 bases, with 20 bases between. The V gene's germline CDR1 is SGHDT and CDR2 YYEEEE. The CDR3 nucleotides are TGTGCCAGCGGATTTGGAGGGGCAAGAAGAGAGACCCAGTACTTC. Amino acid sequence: CASGFGGARRETQYF.

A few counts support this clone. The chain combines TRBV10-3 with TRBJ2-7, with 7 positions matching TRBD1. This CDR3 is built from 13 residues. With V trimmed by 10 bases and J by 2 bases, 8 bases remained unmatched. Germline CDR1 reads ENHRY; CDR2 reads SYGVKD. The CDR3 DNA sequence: TGTGCCACCCAGAACAGGGGTGCCTACGAGCAGTACTTC. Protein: CATQNRGAYEQYF.